This T cell receptor (beta chain) is from a study of OX40 agonist ivuxolimab in advanced cancers. Study-wide context: Administration of intravenous ivuxolimab to patients occurred every 2 weeks at 0.01 to 10 mg/kg.

Using immunoSEQ multiplex PCR, the repertoire was profiled, and TCRdb retains in-frame clones only, with some absent. The data contain 55,000 to 80,000 clones, about 80% of them singletons. The sample consisted of CD4+ or CD8+ T cells sorted from blood, taken in a trial of the OX40 agonist ivuxolimab. This clonotype was obtained from an adult with an advanced solid tumor such as melanoma, head and neck, liver or kidney cancer.

CDR3 loop: CAISERVAGGRGTDTQYF. CDR3 sequence (DNA): TGTGCCATCAGTGAGAGGGTAGCGGGGGGGCGAGGCACAGATACGCAGTATTTT. The chain employs TRBV10-3 and TRBJ2-3; TRBD2 aligns across 11 bases. V shed 2 bases and J 1 base; nucleotides not matched to a gene: 8. There are 18 residues in the CDR3. Germline CDR1 ENHRY, CDR2 SYGVKD.